The rows below give T cell receptor beta chains drawn from one sample of a study of shared clonotypes between healthy human individuals. Data came from immunoSEQ multiplex PCR; TCRdb stores just in-frame clones and leaves some out. The sample contains fewer than 2.5 million clones, roughly 93% of which appear only once. Specimen: naive CD4+ T cells from PBMCs. These receptors were taken from a young man in good health. Some clones in this sample may be carry-over from other donors' samples. Both conserved end residues are part of each CDR3. D genes are given only for firm matches. Clone size, where shown, is once, few, many, or a class for clones that have expanded.

clone_size,v_call,d_call,j_call,cdr3_nt,cdr3_aa
.,TRBV7-9,.,TRBJ2-2,TGTGCCAGCAGGCTTGGGCCGAGGACAGACACCGGGGAGCTGTTTTTT,CASRLGPRTDTGELFF
once,TRBV5-1,TRBD1,TRBJ2-2,TGCGCCAGCAGCACAGGGGAGATCACCGGGGAGCTGTTTTTT,CASSTGEITGELFF
.,TRBV28,.,TRBJ1-6,TGTGCCACCGTTCTGCGGGTGAATTCACCCCTCCACTTT,CATVLRVNSPLHF
.,TRBV6-1,TRBD2,TRBJ2-1,TGTGCCAGCAGTGGAGCGGGAGGCCCAGCACCGAGTAATGAGCAGTTCTTC,CASSGAGGPAPSNEQFF
.,TRBV5-1,TRBD1,TRBJ2-3,TGCGCCAGCAGCTACGGGGACAGAGACACAGATACGCAGTATTTT,CASSYGDRDTDTQYF
.,TRBV6-5,.,TRBJ1-6,TGTGCCAGCAGACAGTCTCGGAATTCACCCCTCCACTTT,CASRQSRNSPLHF
.,TRBV29-1,.,TRBJ1-1,TGCAGCGTTAGGGGGACGATGAACACTGAAGCTTTCTTT,CSVRGTMNTEAFF
.,TRBV10-3,.,TRBJ2-3,TGTGCCATCAGTGACCGAAGCACAGATACGCAGTATTTT,CAISDRSTDTQYF
.,TRBV28,.,TRBJ2-7,TGTGCCAGCAGTTTACCTCCACGACCCTACGAGCAGTACTTC,CASSLPPRPYEQYF
.,TRBV4-1,TRBD1,TRBJ2-7,TGCGCCAGCAGCCAAAATTGGGACAGACATTTCGACGAGCAGTACTTC,CASSQNWDRHFDEQYF
.,TRBV2,.,TRBJ1-2,TGTGCCAGCAGGGGGGATGGCAACTATGGCTACACCTTC,CASRGDGNYGYTF
.,TRBV28,TRBD1,TRBJ1-1,TGTGCCAGCAGTCCGATGGACAGGGCATTTACTGAAGCTTTCTTT,CASSPMDRAFTEAFF
.,TRBV5-1,TRBD2,TRBJ2-5,TGCGCCAGCAGCTTGGAAGCGGGGGAGTGGGAGACCCAGTACTTC,CASSLEAGEWETQYF
.,TRBV5-1,.,TRBJ1-2,TGCGCCAGCAGCCCAGCCCCTCCTGAAGGCTACACCTTC,CASSPAPPEGYTF
.,TRBV27,.,TRBJ1-1,TGTGCCAGCAGACTACAGGGGAACACTGAAGCTTTCTTT,CASRLQGNTEAFF
.,TRBV6-5,.,TRBJ1-1,TGTGCCAGCAGTTACCAGTCGAACACTGAAGCTTTCTTT,CASSYQSNTEAFF
.,TRBV5-1,TRBD2,TRBJ2-1,TGCGCCAGCAGCCCCAGGACTAGCGGAGGTTTCAATGAGCAGTTCTTC,CASSPRTSGGFNEQFF
.,TRBV11-1,.,TRBJ2-7,TGTGCCAGCAGCGGTAACGCGGGGCACTACGAGCAGTACTTC,CASSGNAGHYEQYF
.,TRBV28,.,TRBJ1-1,TGTGCCAGCAGTAGGGGAGCAGGGCAGGGGGAAGCTTTCTTT,CASSRGAGQGEAFF
.,TRBV5-4,.,TRBJ2-1,TGTGCCAGCAGCTTGGCGGGGGGCCGGGAGCAGTTCTTC,CASSLAGGREQFF
.,TRBV5-1,TRBD1,TRBJ2-3,TGCGCCAGCAGCTTGATCGGGACAGGGTACGGAGATACGCAGTATTTT,CASSLIGTGYGDTQYF
.,TRBV7-9,.,TRBJ2-3,TGTGCCAGCAGCCCCAGACAGTCAGATACGCAGTATTTT,CASSPRQSDTQYF
.,TRBV9,.,TRBJ2-3,TGTGCCAGCAGCGAGCACCAAGGGACGCAGTATTTT,CASSEHQGTQYF
.,TRBV28,TRBD2,TRBJ2-3,TGTGCCAGCAGTTTAGGTGGAGCTAGCGGGAGGCCTCGCACAGATACGCAGTATTTT,CASSLGGASGRPRTDTQYF
.,TRBV5-4,.,TRBJ2-2,TGTGCCAGCAGCTTACAGACCGGGGAGCTGTTTTTT,CASSLQTGELFF
.,TRBV29-1,TRBD2,TRBJ2-1,TGCAGCGTGAACCTCGCCCGTAGTAGCGGGAATCTCTACAATGAGCAGTTCTTC,CSVNLARSSGNLYNEQFF
.,TRBV30,.,TRBJ1-5,TGTGCCTGGTCGGGGGGAGTTCGTCAGCCCCAGCATTTT,CAWSGGVRQPQHF
.,TRBV13,TRBD1,TRBJ2-1,TGTGCCAGTGGTACAGGGGACACCTACAATGAGCAGTTCTTC,CASGTGDTYNEQFF
.,TRBV2,TRBD1,TRBJ1-2,TGTGCCAGCAGTGAACGCCAGGGGGCTACCTATGGCTACACCTTC,CASSERQGATYGYTF
.,TRBV5-5,.,TRBJ2-7,TGTGCCAGCAGCTTGGCACGGAGCTCCTACGAGCAGTACTTC,CASSLARSSYEQYF
once,TRBV2,TRBD2,TRBJ2-7,TGTGCCAGCAAAACTAGCGGGGCGTCCTACGAGCAGTACTTC,CASKTSGASYEQYF
.,TRBV2,TRBD2,TRBJ2-3,TGTGCCAGCAGTCTACTAGCGGGAAGGGGGTTGGATACGCAGTATTTT,CASSLLAGRGLDTQYF
.,TRBV9,.,TRBJ2-2,TGTGCCAGCAGCGTAGGAAGGGGGTACAACACCGGGGAGCTGTTTTTT,CASSVGRGYNTGELFF
.,TRBV7-2,TRBD2,TRBJ2-1,TGTGCCAGCAGCTTGGGGACTAGCGGGACCTACAATGAGCAGTTCTTC,CASSLGTSGTYNEQFF
.,TRBV30,.,TRBJ2-2,TGTGCCTGGAGTGTAAGAGGGGTTGTCACCGGGGAGCTGTTTTTT,CAWSVRGVVTGELFF
.,TRBV7-2,TRBD1,TRBJ2-2,TGTGCCAGCAGCTTCCCGACAGGGTCGAACACCGGGGAGCTGTTTTTT,CASSFPTGSNTGELFF
.,TRBV27,.,TRBJ2-1,TGTGCCAGCAGTTCCCCATTCAGTGAGCAGTTCTTC,CASSSPFSEQFF
.,TRBV28,.,TRBJ1-1,TGTGCCAGCAGCGGGGTGGGGTCTGAAGCTTTCTTT,CASSGVGSEAFF
.,TRBV25-1,.,TRBJ2-1,TGTGCCAGCAGTGGAGGACGTAAGCAGTTCTTC,CASSGGRKQFF
.,TRBV7-3,TRBD1,TRBJ2-2,TGTGCCAGCACCCCGGGTGGGAGGACAGGGGACACCGGGGAGCTGTTTTTT,CASTPGGRTGDTGELFF
.,TRBV7-2,.,TRBJ1-2,TGTGCCAGCAGCTTGACGTCGCGACTGAGCTATGGCTACACCTTC,CASSLTSRLSYGYTF
.,TRBV28,TRBD1,TRBJ2-7,TGTGCCAGCTCCTGGACAGGGAGAATGTACGAGCAGTACTTC,CASSWTGRMYEQYF
.,TRBV21-1,.,TRBJ2-4,TGTGCCAGCAGCACGCTAAACATTCAGTACTTC,CASSTLNIQYF
.,TRBV28,.,TRBJ1-5,TGTGCCAGCAGTAGTTCTGGGACACAGAATCAGCCCCAGCATTTT,CASSSSGTQNQPQHF
.,TRBV7-6,.,TRBJ2-2,TGTGCCAGCAGCACCCTTGGCGGGGAGCTGTTTTTT,CASSTLGGELFF
once,TRBV9,TRBD1,TRBJ1-4,TGTGCCAGCAGCGCCGACAGGGGGCGCGGGGAAAAACTGTTTTTT,CASSADRGRGEKLFF
.,TRBV5-6,.,TRBJ2-7,TGTGCCAGCAGCTCCACCCCGAGGACTTCCTACGAGCAGTACTTC,CASSSTPRTSYEQYF